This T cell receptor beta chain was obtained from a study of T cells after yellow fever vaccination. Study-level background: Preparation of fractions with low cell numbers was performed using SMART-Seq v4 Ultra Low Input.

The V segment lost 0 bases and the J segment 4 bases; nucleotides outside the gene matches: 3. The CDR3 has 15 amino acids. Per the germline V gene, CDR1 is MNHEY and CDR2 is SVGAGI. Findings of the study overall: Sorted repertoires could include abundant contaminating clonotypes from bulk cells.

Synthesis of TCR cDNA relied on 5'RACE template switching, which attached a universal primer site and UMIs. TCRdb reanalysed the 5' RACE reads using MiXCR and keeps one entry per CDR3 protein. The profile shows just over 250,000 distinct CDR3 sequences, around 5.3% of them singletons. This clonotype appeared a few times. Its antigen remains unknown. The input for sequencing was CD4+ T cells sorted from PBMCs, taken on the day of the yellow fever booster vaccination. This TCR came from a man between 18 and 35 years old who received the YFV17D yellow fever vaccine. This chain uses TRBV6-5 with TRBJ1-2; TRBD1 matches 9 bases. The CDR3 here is CASSYSVTGGYGYTF. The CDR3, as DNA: TGTGCCAGCAGTTACTCGGTGACAGGGGGCTATGGCTACACCTTC.